The 8 T cell receptor beta chains below were found in one sample sequenced in a study of blood T cells in healthy people across ages. Then a second PCR, running roughly 6 to 12 cycles, was carried out with a sample-barcoded 5' primer and a J-beta primer mix. MiXCR, run by TCRdb on the 5' RACE reads, gives a single entry per CDR3 protein. This repertoire shows 800,000 to 950,000 distinct CDR3 sequences, about 44% found once; its top ten account for 10% to 15%. Sequencing was carried out using blood. The receptors here all came from a young man in good health.

Ten or more counts support this clonotype. The chain links TRBV20-1 to TRBJ1-1, with 7 nucleotides matching TRBD1. The CDR3 has 14 amino acids. V lost 2 bases to trimming and J lost 6 bases; unmatched junction nucleotides: 9. CDR1 is DFQATT, CDR2 SNEGSKA, per germline (reference sequence). CDR3 residues: CSARLGQIVPEAFF. DNA of the CDR3: TGCAGTGCTAGATTGGGACAGATAGTTCCTGAAGCTTTCTTT.

This chain joins TRBV25-1 and TRBJ2-3; D not resolved. V was shortened by 3 bases and J by 0 bases, with 7 bases between the two germline ends. CDR1 is MGHDK, CDR2 SYGVNS, per germline. The CDR3 sequence is 14 residues long. The CDR3 reads CASSEYRSTDTQYF. CDR3 nucleotides: TGTGCCAGCAGTGAGTACAGAAGCACAGATACGCAGTATTTT.

This chain connects TRBV24-1 to TRBJ2-1; D assignment may be TRBD1 or TRBD2 (6 bases each). The V end was cut by 7 bases, the J end by 5 bases, with 14 bases between. Germline V gene data show CDR1 as KGHDR and CDR2 as SFDVKD. The CDR3 contains 14 residues. CDR3 protein: CATSPGQRDNEQFF. CDR3 coding DNA: TGTGCCACCAGCCCCGGACAGCGGGACAATGAGCAGTTCTTC.

This clonotype turned up a few times. The V call is TRBV29-1, the J call TRBJ2-3; D possibly corresponds to TRBD1 (5 bases). The CDR3 consists of 16 residues. The germline V gene encodes CDR1 SQVTM and CDR2 ANQGSEA. V was shortened by 0 bases and J by 0 bases, with 13 bases between the two germline ends. CDR3 region: CSVEDWVGQSTDTQYF. The CDR3 DNA reads as TGCAGCGTTGAAGATTGGGTGGGGCAGAGCACAGATACGCAGTATTTT.

The J gene is TRBJ2-1, the V gene TRBV20-1; perhaps TRBD2 as D (5 bases). Trimming pared 6 bases from V and 0 bases from J, leaving 12 bases between. The germline V gene has CDR1 DFQATT and CDR2 SNEGSKA (reference sequence). This CDR3 is 14 amino acids long. CDR3 amino acids: CSAGSWSSYNEQFF. Written as DNA, the CDR3 is TGCAGTGCGGGGAGCTGGAGCTCCTACAATGAGCAGTTCTTC.

The rearrangement links TRBV28 to TRBJ2-1, with TRBD1 as a possible D gene (6 bases). CDR3 length equals 15 residues. V was cut by 5 bases and J by 3 bases, with 14 bases left in between. Germline V gene sequence: CDR1 MDHEN, CDR2 SYDVKM. The CDR3 here is CASSTRTDYYNEQFF. In DNA, the CDR3 is TGTGCCAGCAGTACCCGGACAGACTACTACAATGAGCAGTTCTTC.

Notes on this clonotype: A much larger clone sits a single nucleotide away, making a read error possible. The chain recombines TRBV24-1 with TRBJ2-5; 10 bases align to TRBD1. Germline V lookup: CDR1 KGHDR, CDR2 SFDVKD. The V gene end was trimmed by 9 bases and the J gene end by 11 bases; junction bases not matched to a gene: 14. The CDR3 totals 14 residues. CDR3 residues: CATSKDRGTGEQYF. CDR3 DNA: TGTGCCACCTCCAAGGACAGGGGGACAGGTGAGCAGTACTTC.

J is TRBJ2-7 and V is TRBV6-1; tentative D call: TRBD2 (6 bases). The CDR3 is 15 amino acids. Deletions cut 3 bases from V and 0 bases from J, with 12 bases between. Germline V gene lookup returns CDR1 MNHNS and CDR2 SASEGT. The CDR3 region is CASSESSEASYEQYF. The DNA of the CDR3 is TGTGCCAGCAGTGAGTCTAGCGAGGCCTCCTACGAGCAGTACTTC.